This entry concerns a single T cell receptor (beta chain). The source of the sample is a study of shared clonotypes between healthy human individuals. Generated by immunoSEQ multiplex PCR, the TCRdb table keeps only in-frame clones and is missing some. The profile shows approximately 510,000 clones, around 74% of them singletons. Trimming pared 4 bases from V and 0 bases from J, leaving 9 bases between. Germline CDR1 is SGHVS and CDR2 is FQNEAQ. The length of the CDR3 is 14 residues. The TCR was taken from a woman aged 40 to 55 in good health. Some clones in this sample may be carry-over from other donors' samples. The V call is TRBV7-8, the J call TRBJ1-1; no definite D call. Source material: PBMCs. The CDR3 is CASSYVRMNTEAFF. CDR3 in DNA: TGTGCCAGCAGCTACGTCAGAATGAACACTGAAGCTTTCTTT.